One T cell receptor beta chain is described in this entry. Its antigen is not known. Germline V gives CDR1 LGHNA, CDR2 YNFKEQ. There are 15 residues in the CDR3. V dropped 4 bases and J dropped 5; count of bases not matched to a gene: 8. PCR was performed using 60 Vbeta and 13 Jbeta primers. Generated by immunoSEQ multiplex PCR, the TCRdb table keeps only in-frame clones and is missing some. This sample has around 120,000 clones, with roughly two thirds found just once. The data derive from a study of cytomegalovirus exposure and HLA in healthy donors. Study results and caveats: Overall, about 160 TCR beta chains were annotated as cytomegalovirus-associated.

The receptor comes from a man aged 25 to 45 in good health and CMV-seropositive. What was sequenced was PBMCs. The chain is built from TRBV4-2 and TRBJ1-5; 7 positions agree with TRBD1. DNA of the CDR3: TGTGCCAGCAGCCCACCGGGACAGAGTTATCAGCCCCAGCATTTT. Amino acids: CASSPPGQSYQPQHF.